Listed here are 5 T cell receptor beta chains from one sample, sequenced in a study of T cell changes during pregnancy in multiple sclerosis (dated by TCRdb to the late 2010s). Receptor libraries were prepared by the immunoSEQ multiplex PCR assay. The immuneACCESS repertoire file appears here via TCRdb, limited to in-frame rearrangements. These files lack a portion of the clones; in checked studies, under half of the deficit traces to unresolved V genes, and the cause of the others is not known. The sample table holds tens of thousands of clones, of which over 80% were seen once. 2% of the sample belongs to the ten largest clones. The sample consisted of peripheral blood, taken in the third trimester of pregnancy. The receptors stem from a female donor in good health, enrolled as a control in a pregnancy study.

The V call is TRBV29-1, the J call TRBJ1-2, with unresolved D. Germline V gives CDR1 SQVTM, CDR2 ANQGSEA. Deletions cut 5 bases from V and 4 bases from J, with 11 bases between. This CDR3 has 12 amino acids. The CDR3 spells CSVFYMSYGYTF. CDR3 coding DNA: TGCAGCGTTTTTTATATGAGCTATGGCTACACCTTC.

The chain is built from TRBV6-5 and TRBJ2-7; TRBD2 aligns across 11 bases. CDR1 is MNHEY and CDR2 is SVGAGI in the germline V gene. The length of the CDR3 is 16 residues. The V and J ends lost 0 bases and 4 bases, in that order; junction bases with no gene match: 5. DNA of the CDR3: TGTGCCAGCAGTTACTCACTAGCGGGAGATGCGTACGAGCAGTACTTC. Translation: CASSYSLAGDAYEQYF.

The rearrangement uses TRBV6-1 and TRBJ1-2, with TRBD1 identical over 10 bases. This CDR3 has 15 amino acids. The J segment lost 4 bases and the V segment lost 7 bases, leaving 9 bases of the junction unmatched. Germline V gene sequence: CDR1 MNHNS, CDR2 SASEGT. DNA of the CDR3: TGTGCCAGCACCCCAGACAGGGGGCATAGCTATGGCTACACCTTC. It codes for CASTPDRGHSYGYTF.

CDR3 sequence: CASSSIETQYF. The CDR3 DNA reads TGTGCCAGCAGCTCTATCGAGACCCAGTACTTC. V is TRBV7-9 and J is TRBJ2-5; D is unresolved. The CDR3 runs 11 residues. Germline loops: CDR1 SEHNR, CDR2 FQNEAQ (reference sequence). Deletions cut 4 bases from V and 5 bases from J, with 5 bases between.

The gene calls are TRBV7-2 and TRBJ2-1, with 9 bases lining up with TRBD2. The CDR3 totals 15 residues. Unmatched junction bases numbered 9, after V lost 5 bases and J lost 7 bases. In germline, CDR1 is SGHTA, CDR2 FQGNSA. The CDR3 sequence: CASSDDVLAGNEQFF. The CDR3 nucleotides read TGTGCCAGCAGCGATGACGTTCTAGCGGGGAATGAGCAGTTCTTC.